This T cell receptor (beta chain) was profiled in a study of OX40 agonist ivuxolimab in advanced cancers. Across the study: There were three patients with partial responses, one having hepatocellular carcinoma and two cutaneous melanoma.

Assay: immunoSEQ multiplex PCR; the TCRdb copy retains only in-frame clones and omits some. The table has about 20,000 clones, approximately 84% seen once. Germline loops: CDR1 SGHRS, CDR2 YFSETQ. This CDR3 is built from 14 residues. The V end was cut by 0 bases, the J end by 3 bases, with 10 bases between. The source was CD4+ or CD8+ T cells sorted from blood, collected in a trial of the OX40 agonist ivuxolimab. The sequence was obtained from an adult with an advanced solid tumor such as melanoma, head and neck, liver or kidney cancer. J is TRBJ2-7 and V is TRBV5-1; D is uncertain. The CDR3 coding sequence is TGCGCCAGCAGCTTGGGCCCTAATCTCTACGAGCAGTACTTC. It encodes CASSLGPNLYEQYF.